This TCR beta chain was identified in a study of blood T cell repertoires in COVID-19 (dated by TCRdb to 2018 to 2021). For the study in its entirety: Samples from collaborators originated in the United States, Italy and Spain and spanned both the acute and convalescent phases of COVID-19. A de-identified subject ID, COVID-19 status, age in years and sex were almost always included in the sample metadata. The material from the prospective study consisted of cDNA or gDNA derived from T cells, B-cell-depleted T cells, or PBMCs. Deeply sampled blood TCRbeta repertoires from subjects exposed to, actively infected with, or recovered from COVID-19 were included in the dataset. The repertoires were made available in a free public database intended to serve as a resource for research on the immune response to SARS-CoV-2. The samples were drawn from the first 160 participants of the ongoing ImmuneRACE study and from over 950 subjects provided by 6 global collaborators. Where HLA class I and class II types were available, the types were taken from metadata supplied by the sample provider, not from assay-based typing.

As concerns this clone: Its antigen remains undetermined. It has no much larger one-base neighbor in the sample; base qualities were not kept.

TCRbeta CDR3 regions were amplified from genomic DNA by means of the immunoSEQ Assay, a bias-controlled multiplex PCR. Per the authors' processing: The number of nucleated cells in each sample was estimated from the amplification of reference gene primers within the assay. Sequence reads were collapsed and filtered to measure the absolute abundance of every unique TCRbeta CDR3 rearrangement. For each sample, productive Simpson clonality was calculated by taking the square root of Simpson's diversity index across productive rearrangements. TCRdb provides this immuneACCESS table in a form limited to in-frame rearrangements. Some clones are lacking; in checked studies, under half of them reflect an unresolved V gene, and why the rest are absent is not known. D and trimming were read from the DNA, whereas the V and J calls and clone size are those reported in that table. Within this sample are fewer than 180,000 clones, with about 86% of them counted one time only. The ten largest make up around 3.3% of the sample.

From cysteine to phenylalanine, the CDR3 is 16 amino acids long. Here the CDR3 DNA is all that survives: 48 bases in frame from base 1. CDR1 LNHDA and CDR2 SQIVND were looked up in the germline V gene (reference sequence). V loses 7 bases at its end and J loses 5 bases; junction bases beyond the gene matches: 10. What the work shows at the level of the full study, not this receptor alone: The amount of clinical and demographic metadata varied by source and participant and was provided uncurated.

Collaborating institutions collected whole blood in K2EDTA tubes following their own protocols. Collaborator samples were shipped for TCRbeta analysis as frozen whole blood, isolated PBMCs, or DNA extracted from either sample type. This sequence uses TRBV19 and TRBJ2-7, and 14 junctional nucleotides match TRBD2. Specimen: peripheral blood. The clonotype was recovered from a man in his 70s with acute or convalescent COVID-19. The DNA sequence is as follows: TGTGCCAGTAAGCCCCTCGGGACTAGCGGGAGTGACGAGCAGTACTTC. Translated, this gives CASKPLGTSGSDEQYF.